What follows are 14 T cell receptor beta chains derived from one specimen sequenced in a study of OX40 agonist ivuxolimab in advanced cancers. Data came from immunoSEQ multiplex PCR; TCRdb stores just in-frame clones and leaves some out. The sample records about 79,000 clones, 91% being singletons. The specimen was CD4+ or CD8+ T cells sorted from blood, collected in a trial of the OX40 agonist ivuxolimab. All receptors derive from an adult with an advanced solid tumor such as melanoma, head and neck, liver or kidney cancer.

The chain combines TRBV9 with TRBJ2-3, with a tentative D call TRBD2 (5 bases). Germline V gene lookup returns CDR1 SGDLS and CDR2 YYNGEE. This CDR3 is 13 amino acids long. With 0 bases removed from V and 4 bases from J, the gap between germline ends came to 6 bases. In nucleotides, the CDR3 is TGTGCCAGCAGCGTAGGAGGGTCAGATACGCAGTATTTT. It specifies CASSVGGSDTQYF.

The rearrangement uses TRBV28 and TRBJ1-3; D gene unclear. CDR1 is MDHEN, CDR2 SYDVKM, per germline. There are 13 residues in the CDR3. Trimming removed 6 bases from V and 4 bases from J, with 10 bases in between. In DNA form, the CDR3 reads TGTGCCAGCAGACAACGCTGGGGAAACACCATATATTTT. Protein: CASRQRWGNTIYF. Combining the CDR3 with reference TRBV28 and TRBJ1-3 gives the whole variable domain DVKVTQSSRYLVKRTGEKVFLECVQDMDHENMFWYRQDPGLGLRLIYFSYDVKMKEKGDIPEGYSVSREKKERFSLILESASTNQTSMYLCASRQRWGNTIYFGEGSWLTVV.

The V and J genes are TRBV6-1 and TRBJ1-2, with D possibly TRBD1 on 5 matching bases. From germline, CDR1 is MNHNS and CDR2 SASEGT. This CDR3 has 12 amino acids. The ends were cut back, 8 bases at V and 8 bases at J, with 15 bases in the middle. In DNA form, the CDR3 reads TGTGCCAGCCGCGACGGGGGTAAAGGCTACACCTTC. It encodes CASRDGGKGYTF.

V is TRBV9 and J is TRBJ2-3, with TRBD2 as a possible D gene (5 bases). Deletions cut 0 bases from V and 4 bases from J, with 12 bases between. Germline assignment: CDR1 SGDLS and CDR2 YYNGEE. The CDR3 is 15 amino acids. The chain's CDR3 is CASSVEAGWADTQYF. As DNA, the CDR3 is TGTGCCAGCAGCGTAGAGGCGGGTTGGGCAGATACGCAGTATTTT.

The genes are TRBV18 and TRBJ2-2; D not resolved. This CDR3 region has 15 residues. V was trimmed by 3 bases and J by 0 bases, leaving 8 bases between them. Germline V CDR1 and CDR2: KGHSH, LQKENI. Here the CDR3 DNA reads TGTGCCAGCTCACCGTTCTTCCCGAACACCGGGGAGCTGTTTTTT. As protein: CASSPFFPNTGELFF.

The chain links TRBV29-1 to TRBJ2-7, with a possible D match to TRBD1 (6 bases). The length of the CDR3 is 15 residues. Trimming removed 6 bases at V and 6 bases at J, with 24 bases between. Per germline, CDR1 SQVTM and CDR2 ANQGSEA. This CDR3 reads CSVTGLSRGVGEQYF. Here the CDR3 DNA reads TGCAGCGTCACAGGGTTGTCAAGGGGCGTGGGCGAGCAGTACTTC.

CDR3 nucleotide sequence: TGTGCCAGCTCACCACAAACAGCCCCCCGGACTGAAGCTTTCTTT. Translation gives CASSPQTAPRTEAFF. V usage is TRBV18 and J usage is TRBJ1-1; D not certain. Germline V CDR1 and CDR2: KGHSH, LQKENI. The CDR3 contains 15 residues. Trimming took off 1 base at V and 5 bases at J, with 14 bases between the two ends.

The rearrangement uses TRBV21-1 and TRBJ2-7. TRBV21-1 is flagged as a pseudogene. The CDR3 extends over 22 amino acids. The CDR3 bases are TGTGCCAGCAGCAGATCCGGGACCCTCGGGGCGTTTTTTTCGAAGCGCTCCTACGAGCAGTACTTC. This gives the protein CASSRSGTLGAFFSKRSYEQYF.

V and J are TRBV7-2 and TRBJ1-2; 7 positions match TRBD1. CDR1 and CDR2 (germline): SGHTA, FQGNSA. V lost 2 bases and J lost 4; bases outside the gene matches: 7. The CDR3 totals 15 residues. CDR3 DNA: TGTGCCAGCAGCTTAATGGTAGGGGGCAGCTATGGCTACACCTTC. This translates into CASSLMVGGSYGYTF.

The gene calls are TRBV5-6 and TRBJ2-7; TRBD1 matches at 7 bases. Germline CDR1 reads SGHDT; CDR2 reads YYEEEE. The CDR3 sequence is 14 residues long. Trimming took 0 bases from V and 3 from J; bases not matched to a gene: 3. CDR3 coding DNA: TGTGCCAGCAGCTTGGGACAGGGATTCTACGAGCAGTACTTC. It encodes CASSLGQGFYEQYF.

This clone showed up just once. The chain recombines TRBV6-6 with TRBJ1-1; D call uncertain. The V gene's germline CDR1 is MNHNY and CDR2 SVGAGI (reference sequence). The germline V and J ends were trimmed by 2 bases and 1 base, with 2 bases remaining between them. This CDR3 spans 12 amino acids. CDR3 protein: CASSYRNTEAFF. The CDR3 DNA is TGTGCCAGCAGTTACAGGAACACTGAAGCTTTCTTT.

The rearrangement links TRBV28 to TRBJ2-7; 7 bases fit TRBD2. The CDR3 is 13 amino acids. J lost 5 bases, V lost 7 bases, and 8 bases had no gene match. Germline CDR1 reads MDHEN; CDR2 reads SYDVKM. CDR3 residues: CASKVGGPNEQYF. Written as DNA, the CDR3 is TGTGCCAGCAAGGTGGGAGGGCCTAACGAGCAGTACTTC.

This clone was counted a single time. The CDR3 protein is CASSLEGLAGVDEQFF. CDR3 coding DNA: TGTGCCAGCAGCTTGGAGGGACTAGCGGGAGTCGATGAGCAGTTCTTC. This sequence joins TRBV5-6 and TRBJ2-1; 14 nucleotides line up with TRBD2. With 0 bases clipped from V and 8 bases from J, the junction kept 4 bases outside the gene matches. The CDR3 runs to 16 residues. CDR1 and CDR2 from the germline V gene are SGHDT and YYEEEE. Full variable domain (rest looked up from reference TRBV5-6 and TRBJ2-1): DAGVTQSPTHLIKTRGQQVTLRCSPKSGHDTVSWYQQALGQGPQFIFQYYEEEERQRGNFPDRFSGHQFPNYSSELNVNALLLGDSALYLCASSLEGLAGVDEQFFGPGTRLTVL.

This clone was recorded only once. The chain has TRBV29-1 and TRBJ2-1, with D perhaps TRBD1 (6 bases). This CDR3 is 13 amino acids long. Trimming shortened V by 6 bases and J by 7 bases, and 16 bases separated the two germline ends. Germline V gives CDR1 SQVTM, CDR2 ANQGSEA. The CDR3, as DNA: TGCAGCGTCCGGCTAGAGGGGGTGAATGAGCAGTTCTTC. Protein product: CSVRLEGVNEQFF.